These 15 T cell receptor beta chains came from one sample sequenced in a study of neurological immune-mediated disorders. TCRdb reanalysed the 5' RACE reads using MiXCR and keeps one entry per CDR3 protein. The data show approximately 74,000 distinct CDR3 sequences, with about 9% seen just once and less than 2% held by the top ten. The sequenced material came from PBMCs. The receptors derive from a man aged 50-60 years in good health.

This clonotype was counted ten times or more. The chain combines TRBV20-1 with TRBJ2-1; 10 bases are shared with TRBD1. The trim removed 6 bases at V and 10 bases at J, leaving 6 bases unmatched. The germline V gene has CDR1 DFQATT and CDR2 SNEGSKA (reference sequence). This CDR3 spans 12 amino acids. The CDR3 sequence: CSARQGAAEQFF. CDR3 bases: TGCAGTGCCCGACAGGGGGCCGCGGAGCAGTTCTTC.

This clonotype was found many times. This rearrangement joins TRBV2 to TRBJ1-1; no clear D. V lost 6 bases, J lost 2 bases, and 7 bases lay in between. This CDR3 contains 12 residues. The germline V gene encodes CDR1 SNHLY and CDR2 FYNNEI. CDR3 region: CASSDSNTEAFF. CDR3 nucleotide sequence: TGTGCCAGCAGCGACTCTAACACTGAAGCTTTCTTT.

This chain uses TRBV12-3 or TRBV12-4 with TRBJ2-5, with 8 bases that match TRBD1. The junction had 4 bases not matched to a gene; V was cut back by 6 bases and J by 4 bases. CDR3 length: 13 amino acids. The DNA of the CDR3 is TGTGCCAGCAGCACAGGGGGGAGAGAGACCCAGTACTTC. Translating it yields CASSTGGRETQYF.

V gene TRBV19 combines with J gene TRBJ2-3; D is undetermined. The CDR3 contains 15 residues. The ends were cut back, 5 bases at V and 4 bases at J, with 16 bases in the middle. CDR1 is LNHDA and CDR2 is SQIVND in the germline V gene (reference sequence). The CDR3 protein is CASSPTTSGADTQYF. CDR3 nucleotides: TGTGCCAGTAGTCCGACAACATCTGGCGCAGATACGCAGTATTTT.

This clonotype has a handful of counts. The chain uses TRBV28 and TRBJ2-1; D remains unclear. CDR3 size: 12 residues. V gave up 2 bases and J gave up 9 bases, with 8 bases separating them. CDR1 and CDR2 (germline): MDHEN, SYDVKM. The CDR3 protein is CASSLPAVEQFF. CDR3 nucleotides: TGTGCCAGCAGTTTACCCGCGGTTGAGCAGTTCTTC.

This clonotype was detected many times. This rearrangement joins TRBV5-1 to TRBJ2-5; a possible D gene is TRBD1 (5 bases). The CDR3 loop spans 15 amino acids. V dropped 0 bases and J dropped 1 base, with 10 bases sitting between them. Germline V CDR1 and CDR2: SGHRS, YFSETQ. CDR3 in DNA: TGCGCCAGCAGCTTGGTTAGGGGAACCCAAGAGACCCAGTACTTC. Translation: CASSLVRGTQETQYF.

This clonotype appeared many times. The rearrangement links TRBV5-1 to TRBJ2-1; D might be TRBD1 or TRBD2, each matching 5 bases. Trimming took off 0 bases at V and 6 bases at J, with 13 bases between the two ends. CDR1 is SGHRS and CDR2 is YFSETQ in the germline V gene. The CDR3 length is 15 residues. The chain's CDR3 is CASSLEGQEVNEQFF. The CDR3 coding sequence is TGCGCCAGCAGCTTGGAGGGGCAGGAGGTCAATGAGCAGTTCTTC.

As concerns this clonotype: At one end, the junction sequence differs from germline, possibly due to a read error. V usage is TRBV10-3 and J usage is TRBJ1-5, with TRBD1 identical over 7 bases. Germline V gene lookup returns CDR1 ENHRY and CDR2 SYGVKD. The CDR3 spans 15 residues. Here the CDR3 reads CVISDSRGGSQPQHF. In DNA form, the CDR3 reads TGTGTCATCAGTGATTCCAGGGGGGGATCCCAGCCCCAGCATTTT.

This sequence joins TRBV15 and TRBJ2-7; 10 bases map to TRBD1. The junction had 7 bases not matched to a gene; V was cut back by 1 base and J by 7 bases. The germline V gene has CDR1 LNHNV and CDR2 YYDKDF (reference sequence). The CDR3 totals 15 residues. CDR3 residues: CATSRAGQGMIEQYF. In DNA form, the CDR3 reads TGTGCCACCAGCAGAGCGGGACAGGGGATGATTGAGCAGTACTTC.

Points on this clonotype: At one end the junction does not follow the germline gene, possibly because of a read error. V is TRBV5-1 and J is TRBJ2-5; D uncertain. The germline V gene encodes CDR1 SGHRS and CDR2 YFSETQ. This CDR3 has 14 amino acids. For the CDR3, the DNA is TGCGCCAGCAGATTGGGTCGGAGCTGGGAGACCCAGTACTTC. Protein product: CASRLGRSWETQYF.

This clonotype was seen a handful of times. This chain joins TRBV12-3 or TRBV12-4 and TRBJ2-7; the D gene is possibly TRBD2 (5 bases). V was shortened by 6 bases and J by 3 bases, with 18 bases between the two germline ends. The CDR3 is made up of 15 amino acids. The CDR3 region is CASSIIRESGYEQYF. The CDR3 DNA sequence: TGTGCCAGCAGCATTATAAGGGAGTCGGGCTACGAGCAGTACTTC.

Ten or more counts support this clonotype. V gene TRBV29-1 combines with J gene TRBJ2-7; TRBD1 agrees at 8 bases. The V segment lost 6 bases and the J segment 3 bases; nucleotides outside the gene matches: 7. The CDR3 extends over 13 amino acids. The germline V gene has CDR1 SQVTM and CDR2 ANQGSEA. CDR3 amino acids: CSVGPGQDYEQYF. CDR3 bases: TGCAGCGTCGGACCGGGACAGGACTACGAGCAGTACTTC.

This clonotype was seen repeatedly, ten times or more. The genes are TRBV20-1 and TRBJ2-1; the D gene is possibly TRBD1 (5 bases). Germline lookup yields CDR1 DFQATT and CDR2 SNEGSKA (reference sequence). The CDR3 is 14 amino acids. V lost 1 base and J 7 bases, leaving 14 bases between the germline ends. CDR3 sequence reads: CSARGGLSLNEQFF. CDR3 DNA: TGCAGTGCTAGAGGGGGCCTGTCTTTGAATGAGCAGTTCTTC.

This clonotype has ten or more counts. The gene calls are TRBV10-3 and TRBJ2-7, with 7 bases that match TRBD1. The germline V gene encodes CDR1 ENHRY and CDR2 SYGVKD. Trimming removed 5 bases from V and 1 base from J; junction bases left unmatched: 5. This CDR3 has 14 residues. The CDR3 sequence is CAISMGTESYEQYF. CDR3 in DNA: TGTGCCATCAGTATGGGGACAGAGTCCTACGAGCAGTACTTC.

This rearrangement joins TRBV20-1 to TRBJ2-5; D remains unclear. The ends were cut back, 0 bases at V and 5 bases at J, with 16 bases in the middle. CDR1 and CDR2 from the germline V gene are DFQATT and SNEGSKA (reference sequence). The CDR3 extends over 15 amino acids. Here the CDR3 reads CSARDPGRERETQYF. CDR3 sequence (DNA): TGCAGTGCTAGAGATCCGGGCAGAGAAAGGGAGACCCAGTACTTC.